The 31 T cell receptor beta chains presented below share a single source sample, sequenced in a study of blood T cell repertoires in COVID-19. Some clones are missing from TCRdb's copy, which holds only in-frame ones; the method was immunoSEQ multiplex PCR. The table records around 130,000 clones, 80% to 85% of them present only once. Sequencing used peripheral blood. All receptors derive from a woman aged 30 to 39 who had recovered from COVID-19.

V usage is TRBV29-1 and J usage is TRBJ2-1, with TRBD2 identical over 10 bases. Germline-derived CDR1 and CDR2 are SQVTM and ANQGSEA. With 4 bases clipped from V and 5 bases from J, the junction kept 11 bases outside the gene matches. This CDR3 is built from 16 residues. The CDR3: CSVVTILAGVDNEQFF. In nucleotides, the CDR3 is TGCAGCGTTGTGACTATTCTAGCGGGAGTTGACAATGAGCAGTTCTTC.

This rearrangement joins TRBV6-5 to TRBJ2-6; 7 bases match TRBD1. CDR3 length equals 15 residues. V was pared by 7 bases and J by 2 bases, with 5 bases of the junction left unmatched. Germline CDR1 MNHEY, CDR2 SVGAGI. The DNA of the CDR3 is TGTGCCAGCAACCCAGGGACAGCTGGGGCCAACGTCCTGACTTTC. This sequence encodes CASNPGTAGANVLTF.

The chain recombines TRBV30 with TRBJ2-7, with a possible D match to TRBD1 (6 bases). Germline V gene sequence: CDR1 GTSNPN, CDR2 SVGIG (reference sequence). This CDR3 comprises 13 residues. Trimming shortened V by 2 bases and J by 2 bases, and 10 bases separated the two germline ends. The CDR3 is CAWSRQVTYEQYF. CDR3 DNA sequence: TGTGCCTGGAGTAGACAGGTTACCTACGAGCAGTACTTC.

The rearrangement joins TRBV6-6 to TRBJ1-1; D is undetermined. The CDR3 contains 17 residues. Germline CDR1 is MNHNY and CDR2 is SVGAGI (reference sequence). Deletions cut 5 bases from V and 0 bases from J, with 19 bases between. CDR3 in DNA: TGTGCCAGCAGTCCCGCGAGGGCCGGGTTCATGAACACTGAAGCTTTCTTT. Translated: CASSPARAGFMNTEAFF.

This clone was seen once. The V and J genes are TRBV7-2 and TRBJ1-6, with unresolved D. Trimming took off 0 bases at V and 8 bases at J, with 17 bases between the two ends. The CDR3 has 17 residues. CDR1 and CDR2 (germline): SGHTA, FQGNSA. The CDR3 sequence: CASSLASYLGDDSPLHF. The CDR3 coding sequence is TGTGCCAGCAGCTTAGCATCGTACCTTGGAGATGATTCACCCCTCCACTTT.

V and J are TRBV2 and TRBJ2-3; 8 bases fit TRBD1. V was clipped by 6 bases and J by 0 bases; unmatched bases: 5. CDR3 length equals 15 residues. Germline V lookup: CDR1 SNHLY, CDR2 FYNNEI. The CDR3 here is CASSGQGRSTDTQYF. The DNA of the CDR3 is TGTGCCAGCAGCGGACAGGGACGTAGCACAGATACGCAGTATTTT. The full variable domain, in which reference TRBV2 and TRBJ2-3 provide the parts outside the CDR3, is EPEVTQTPSHQVTQMGQEVILRCVPISNHLYFYWYRQILGQKVEFLVSFYNNEISEKSEIFDDQFSVERPDGSNFTLKIRSTKLEDSAMYFCASSGQGRSTDTQYFGPGTRLTVL.

The J gene is TRBJ1-4, the V gene TRBV2; maybe TRBD1 (5 bases). This CDR3 is built from 14 residues. The V gene lost 5 bases and the J gene lost 8 bases, with 15 bases spanning the gap. Germline assignment: CDR1 SNHLY and CDR2 FYNNEI. The CDR3 nucleotides are TGTGCCAGCAGTCTAAACGGGGACTACGAAAAACTGTTTTTT. Encoded protein: CASSLNGDYEKLFF. The variable domain in full, with the rest retrieved from reference TRBV2 and TRBJ1-4, is EPEVTQTPSHQVTQMGQEVILRCVPISNHLYFYWYRQILGQKVEFLVSFYNNEISEKSEIFDDQFSVERPDGSNFTLKIRSTKLEDSAMYFCASSLNGDYEKLFFGSGTQLSVL.

V and J are TRBV7-2 and TRBJ2-7; 8 bases are shared with TRBD2. From germline, CDR1 is SGHTA and CDR2 FQGNSA. V lost 2 bases to trimming and J lost 2 bases; unmatched junction nucleotides: 5. This CDR3 spans 15 amino acids. CDR3 amino acids: CASSLQAGDTYEQYF. CDR3 nucleotide sequence: TGTGCCAGCAGCTTACAAGCGGGAGATACCTACGAGCAGTACTTC.

V and J are TRBV9 and TRBJ2-5; the D is unclear. Germline assignment: CDR1 SGDLS and CDR2 YYNGEE. The CDR3 has 13 residues. V was trimmed by 4 bases and J by 4 bases, leaving 11 bases between them. CDR3 sequence reads: CASSYPGAETQYF. Written as DNA, the CDR3 is TGTGCCAGCAGCTATCCGGGTGCAGAGACCCAGTACTTC.

The rearrangement uses TRBV12-3 or TRBV12-4 and TRBJ2-7; the match to TRBD1 covers 7 bases. The V and J ends lost 6 bases and 2 bases, in that order; junction bases with no gene match: 4. CDR3 length: 13 amino acids. The CDR3 DNA follows: TGTGCCAGCAGGTGGACAGGCACCTACGAGCAGTACTTC. It codes for CASRWTGTYEQYF.

The chain uses TRBV3-1 (or the pseudogene TRBV3-2) and TRBJ1-2, with a possible D match to TRBD1 (5 bases). The CDR3 loop spans 14 amino acids. CDR1 is LGHDT and CDR2 is YNNKEL in the germline V gene (reference sequence). V was clipped by 4 bases and J by 3 bases, with 12 bases between them. CDR3 residues: CASSPGGGYYGYTF. CDR3 nucleotides: TGTGCCAGCAGCCCCGGGGGGGGTTACTATGGCTACACCTTC.

The V and J genes are TRBV19 and TRBJ2-7; D is possibly TRBD2 (5 bases). Germline-derived CDR1 and CDR2 are LNHDA and SQIVND (reference sequence). The CDR3 consists of 15 residues. Trimming left V 4 bases short and J 2 bases short, with 15 bases between. The CDR3, as DNA: TGTGCCAGTAGTACCATCGGGGTCGGTGCCTACGAGCAGTACTTC. Translating gives CASSTIGVGAYEQYF.

J is TRBJ2-5 and V is TRBV9; 12 nucleotides match TRBD2. Germline V gives CDR1 SGDLS, CDR2 YYNGEE. The V gene end was trimmed by 0 bases and the J gene end by 4 bases; junction bases not matched to a gene: 1. This CDR3 region has 15 residues. The CDR3 is CASSVETSGGETQYF. CDR3 DNA sequence: TGTGCCAGCAGCGTAGAGACTAGCGGGGGAGAGACCCAGTACTTC. Based on the CDR3 plus reference TRBV9 and TRBJ2-5, the full variable domain is DSGVTQTPKHLITATGQRVTLRCSPRSGDLSVYWYQQSLDQGLQFLIQYYNGEERAKGNILERFSAQQFPDLHSELNLSSLELGDSALYFCASSVETSGGETQYFGPGTRLLVL.

In regard to this clone: At one end the junction does not follow the germline gene, possibly because of a read error. The rearrangement joins TRBV3-1 (or the pseudogene TRBV3-2) to TRBJ2-1, with 8 bases that match TRBD1. CDR1 is LGHDT, CDR2 YNNKEL, per germline (reference sequence). The CDR3 extends over 15 amino acids. CDR3 protein: CASSQGTGDYNEQFF. CDR3 bases: TGTGCCAGCAGTCAAGGGACAGGTGACTACAATGAGCAGTTCTTC.

The rearrangement links TRBV9 to TRBJ1-5, with TRBD1 as a possible D gene (5 bases). V was cut by 0 bases and J by 1 base, with 14 bases left in between. Germline loops: CDR1 SGDLS, CDR2 YYNGEE. The CDR3 is made up of 17 amino acids. The CDR3 reads CASSVGVGQYSNQPQHF. The CDR3 DNA is TGTGCCAGCAGCGTAGGAGTTGGACAATACAGCAATCAGCCCCAGCATTTT.

Concerning this clone itself: Other DNA sequences in this specimen translate into the identical CDR3. The rearrangement joins TRBV29-1 to TRBJ2-3; D is possibly TRBD2 (6 bases). Trimming took off 3 bases at V and 3 bases at J, with 7 bases between the two ends. There are 12 residues in the CDR3. CDR1 is SQVTM and CDR2 is ANQGSEA in the germline V gene. The CDR3 sequence is CSVDGGTDTQYF. CDR3 bases: TGCAGCGTTGACGGGGGTACAGATACGCAGTATTTT.

The V gene is TRBV19, the J gene TRBJ1-2; D may be TRBD1 (6 bases). Germline V gives CDR1 LNHDA, CDR2 SQIVND (reference sequence). This CDR3 region has 14 residues. V was pared by 1 base and J by 2 bases, with 8 bases between. Here the CDR3 reads CASSIAGANYGYTF. In DNA form, the CDR3 reads TGTGCCAGTAGTATAGCAGGGGCCAACTATGGCTACACCTTC.

This clone was recorded only once. The J gene is TRBJ2-6, the V gene TRBV3-1 (or the pseudogene TRBV3-2), with D perhaps TRBD1 (5 bases). The V end was cut by 5 bases, the J end by 4 bases, with 18 bases between. Per the germline V gene, CDR1 is LGHDT and CDR2 is YNNKEL (reference sequence). This CDR3 is built from 17 residues. The DNA of the CDR3 is TGTGCCAGCAGCTGGCGTCAGGGAACTCTGGGGGCCAACGTCCTGACTTTC. Its translation is CASSWRQGTLGANVLTF.

This chain joins TRBV6-6 and TRBJ2-7, with 8 nucleotides matching TRBD2. The CDR3 consists of 15 residues. CDR1 is MNHNY and CDR2 is SVGAGI in the germline V gene (reference sequence). The junction had 9 bases not matched to a gene; V was cut back by 5 bases and J by 3 bases. Here the CDR3 reads CASSRTGTSLYEQYF. For the CDR3, the DNA is TGTGCCAGCAGTCGAACCGGGACTAGTCTCTACGAGCAGTACTTC.

This rearrangement joins TRBV7-8 to TRBJ1-2; 8 positions match TRBD1. The V gene's germline CDR1 is SGHVS and CDR2 FQNEAQ. CDR3 length: 15 amino acids. J lost 6 bases, V lost 4 bases, and 10 bases had no gene match. The CDR3 bases are TGTGCCAGCAGCTCCTCCGGGACAGGCGTCGATGGCTACACCTTC. It translates to CASSSSGTGVDGYTF.

The rearrangement joins TRBV29-1 to TRBJ1-2; 7 bases align to TRBD1. J was trimmed by 5 bases and V by 8 bases; bases with no gene match: 17. Germline lookup yields CDR1 SQVTM and CDR2 ANQGSEA. The CDR3 has 15 residues. The CDR3 protein is CSPNHRRQGPYGYTF. The CDR3 bases are TGCAGCCCCAATCATAGACGACAGGGTCCTTATGGCTACACCTTC. Full variable domain (outside the CDR3, taken from reference TRBV29-1 and TRBJ1-2): SAVISQKPSRDICQRGTSLTIQCQVDSQVTMMFWYRQQPGQSLTLIATANQGSEATYESGFVIDKFPISRPNLTFSTLTVSNMSPEDSSIYLCSPNHRRQGPYGYTFGSGTRLTVV.

V gene TRBV3-1 (or the pseudogene TRBV3-2) combines with J gene TRBJ2-7; D call uncertain. The CDR3 is 12 amino acids. CDR1 and CDR2 from the germline V gene are LGHDT and YNNKEL (reference sequence). Trimming cost V 2 bases and J 4 bases, with 6 bases left between them. CDR3 sequence (DNA): TGTGCCAGCAGCCAAAGCCCGTACGAGCAGTACTTC. Translation: CASSQSPYEQYF.

This clone was observed once. The V gene is TRBV7-2, the J gene TRBJ1-1; 10 nucleotides agree with TRBD1. V lost 5 bases to trimming and J lost 8 bases; unmatched junction nucleotides: 8. This CDR3 is 14 amino acids long. Looked up from germline, CDR1 is SGHTA and CDR2 is FQGNSA. The CDR3 sequence: CASSLWDRGGEAFF. The CDR3 nucleotides read TGTGCCAGCAGCCTCTGGGACAGGGGTGGGGAAGCTTTCTTT.

V is TRBV5-5 and J is TRBJ2-1; 9 nucleotides match TRBD2. The CDR3 length is 15 residues. The germline CDR1 and CDR2 sequences are SGHKS and YYEKEE (reference sequence). With 1 base clipped from V and 9 bases from J, the junction kept 8 bases outside the gene matches. The CDR3 here is CASSLNLLAGIEQFF. CDR3 DNA sequence: TGTGCCAGCAGCTTGAATTTGCTAGCGGGAATTGAGCAGTTCTTC.

In this sample, this clone turned up many times. The rearrangement links TRBV9 to TRBJ1-4, with a tentative D call TRBD1 (5 bases). Trimming shortened V by 4 bases and J by 4 bases, and 14 bases separated the two germline ends. This CDR3 is built from 15 residues. CDR1 is SGDLS, CDR2 YYNGEE, per germline. CDR3 DNA sequence: TGTGCCAGCAGCAACCTGGGGCAGCTTAATGAAAAACTGTTTTTT. Translation gives CASSNLGQLNEKLFF. The full variable domain, its missing parts supplied by reference TRBV9 and TRBJ1-4, is DSGVTQTPKHLITATGQRVTLRCSPRSGDLSVYWYQQSLDQGLQFLIQYYNGEERAKGNILERFSAQQFPDLHSELNLSSLELGDSALYFCASSNLGQLNEKLFFGSGTQLSVL.

The rearrangement links TRBV29-1 to TRBJ2-1, with a possible D match to TRBD2 (7 bases). Germline assignment: CDR1 SQVTM and CDR2 ANQGSEA. The CDR3 is 15 residues long. V shed 7 bases and J shed 2 bases, with 18 bases lying between them. The CDR3 nucleotides are TGCAGCGCCGAGCTCGTCGGGGGGCCCTACAATGAGCAGTTCTTC. It is translated as CSAELVGGPYNEQFF.

The chain is built from TRBV14 and TRBJ2-7, with 11 bases fitting TRBD2. CDR3 length equals 15 residues. Trimming removed 5 bases from V and 2 bases from J; junction bases left unmatched: 5. CDR1 is SGHDN, CDR2 FVKESK, per germline. CDR3 sequence: CASSTLLAGAYEQYF. CDR3 DNA sequence: TGTGCCAGCAGCACTCTACTAGCGGGAGCCTACGAGCAGTACTTC. The complete variable domain, with remaining parts taken from reference TRBV14 and TRBJ2-7, reads EAGVTQFPSHSVIEKGQTVTLRCDPISGHDNLYWYRRVMGKEIKFLLHFVKESKQDESGMPNNRFLAERTGGTYSTLKVQPAELEDSGVYFCASSTLLAGAYEQYFGPGTRLTVT.

This sequence joins TRBV7-3 and TRBJ1-6; D is possibly TRBD1 (5 bases). CDR3 length equals 15 residues. Germline lookup yields CDR1 SGHTA and CDR2 FQGTGA. The V and J ends lost 5 bases and 8 bases respectively, with 16 bases between them. CDR3 sequence reads: CASSERSGLDSPLHF. The CDR3 nucleotides are TGTGCCAGCAGCGAAAGATCAGGGCTCGATTCACCCCTCCACTTT. Full variable domain (outside the CDR3, taken from reference TRBV7-3 and TRBJ1-6): GAGVSQTPSNKVTEKGKYVELRCDPISGHTALYWYRQSLGQGPEFLIYFQGTGAADDSGLPNDRFFAVRPEGSVSTLKIQRTERGDSAVYLCASSERSGLDSPLHFGNGTRLTVT.

The chain recombines TRBV19 with TRBJ2-5; 12 bases are a match to TRBD2. Germline V gives CDR1 LNHDA, CDR2 SQIVND (reference sequence). CDR3 length: 17 residues. The V segment lost 0 bases and the J segment 5 bases; nucleotides outside the gene matches: 7. CDR3 sequence reads: CASSIDLAGGPEETQYF. Written as DNA, the CDR3 is TGTGCCAGTAGTATAGACCTAGCGGGAGGGCCGGAGGAGACCCAGTACTTC.

This clone occurred a few times. This chain connects TRBV3-1 (or the pseudogene TRBV3-2) to TRBJ1-2; 9 bases are shared with TRBD1. Germline V CDR1 and CDR2: LGHDT, YNNKEL (reference sequence). After removal of 4 bases from V and 3 bases from J, the junction contained 6 bases not matched to a gene. This CDR3 has 15 amino acids. The CDR3 reads CASSLGTGTDYGYTF. CDR3 DNA: TGTGCCAGCAGCCTGGGGACAGGGACTGACTATGGCTACACCTTC.

The J gene is TRBJ1-5, the V gene TRBV19; TRBD1 aligns across 7 bases. In germline, CDR1 is LNHDA, CDR2 SQIVND (reference sequence). This CDR3 is 16 amino acids long. J was trimmed by 5 bases and V by 4 bases; bases with no gene match: 11. The CDR3 reads CASSTLRQGPDQPQHF. The CDR3, as DNA: TGTGCCAGTAGTACCCTTAGACAGGGACCCGATCAGCCCCAGCATTTT.